This TCR beta chain emerged from a study of human T cells and chemical hapten exposure. As for the study in general: Sensitization applied 2% DPC to 2 cm by 2 cm of upper inner arm skin. Findings and caveats of the study: The number of TCRs above 1 in 1000 frequency did not change after DPC sensitization.

This clonotype occurred a few times. Its antigen is still unknown. Original data processing: Samples ranged from roughly 20,000 to 700,000 TCRs, with a median of approximately 91,000. TCRdb re-derived calls from the RACE reads in MiXCR, one entry per CDR3 protein. None of the V and J calls come from the authors' own analysis; TCRdb made them. The table includes approximately 180,000 distinct CDR3 sequences, under 35% detected once. Trimming removed 2 bases from V and 9 bases from J, with 9 bases in between. The CDR3 is 12 residues long. CDR1 ENHRY and CDR2 SYGVKD come from the germline V gene. Documented time point: pre-sensitization, week 0. Treatment of the sample: therapeutic diphenylcyclopropenone sensitization with weekly scalp DPC.

This receptor was taken from a woman aged 25 to 45 with alopecia areata. Some clones in this sample may be carry-over from other donors' samples. The starting material was whole blood, obtained in connection with sensitization to the hapten diphenylcyclopropenone (DPC). The chain uses TRBV10-3 and TRBJ2-3, with D perhaps matching TRBD1 or TRBD2 (5 bases each). CDR3 sequence (DNA): TGTGCCATCAGTGAGCGGGGCCCCACGCAGTATTTT. Protein: CAISERGPTQYF.